A single sample is the source of the 11 T cell receptor beta chains below, sequenced in a study of somatic mutations in cytotoxic T cells in rheumatoid arthritis. Assay: immunoSEQ multiplex PCR; the TCRdb copy retains only in-frame clones and omits some. The data hold roughly 20,000 clones, with about 80% observed a single time. The sample was CD8+ T cells sorted from blood. These receptors were taken from an adult with rheumatoid arthritis.

The chain joins TRBV20-1 to TRBJ2-4, with a weak D call TRBD1 (5 bases). V was clipped by 4 bases and J by 6 bases, with 7 bases between them. The length of the CDR3 is 11 residues. CDR1 is DFQATT and CDR2 is SNEGSKA in the germline V gene (reference sequence). In nucleotides, the CDR3 is TGCAGTGCTACGCAGGGAAACATTCAGTACTTC. This codes for CSATQGNIQYF.

This chain connects TRBV30 to TRBJ2-1, with D hard to call. The germline gives CDR1 GTSNPN, CDR2 SVGIG (reference sequence). V lost 3 bases to trimming and J lost 6 bases, with 3 bases between them. The CDR3 covers 10 residues. The DNA for the CDR3 is TGTGCCTGGAGCATCAATGAGCAGTTCTTC. It is translated as CAWSINEQFF.

The V gene is TRBV7-9, the J gene TRBJ1-4, with D perhaps TRBD1 (5 bases). The CDR3 totals 13 residues. Trimming left V 1 base short and J 8 bases short, with 8 bases between. CDR1 is SEHNR and CDR2 is FQNEAQ in the germline V gene (reference sequence). The CDR3 sequence is CASSLGDQEKLFF. The CDR3 DNA is TGTGCCAGCAGCTTAGGGGACCAAGAAAAACTGTTTTTT.

CDR3 DNA: TGTGCCAGCAGCTCGGACAGGGACGGCAATCAGCCCCAGCATTTT. Its protein is CASSSDRDGNQPQHF. The chain recombines TRBV5-4 with TRBJ1-5; 8 bases line up with TRBD1. The CDR3 consists of 15 residues. The V gene end was trimmed by 3 bases and the J gene end by 2 bases; junction bases not matched to a gene: 4. Germline V gene lookup returns CDR1 SGHNT and CDR2 YYREEE (reference sequence).

The V call is TRBV7-6, the J call TRBJ2-7; the D gene could be TRBD1 or TRBD2 (7 bases each). Trimming shortened V by 5 bases and J by 4 bases, and 18 bases separated the two germline ends. Per the germline V gene, CDR1 is SGHVS and CDR2 is FNYEAQ. The CDR3 consists of 15 residues. CDR3 loop: CASSQGQAGEYEQYF. For the CDR3, the DNA is TGTGCCAGCAGCCAAGGACAGGCGGGGGAGTACGAGCAGTACTTC.

This chain connects TRBV10-3 to TRBJ2-7; TRBD1 matches at 8 bases. The J segment lost 2 bases and the V segment lost 2 bases, leaving 14 bases of the junction unmatched. The CDR3 runs to 18 residues. The germline gives CDR1 ENHRY, CDR2 SYGVKD. The CDR3 nucleotides read TGTGCCATCAGTGAGCCGACAGGGGTACTTACAAGGGCCTACGAGCAGTACTTC. Translation gives CAISEPTGVLTRAYEQYF.

This chain links TRBV19 with TRBJ2-3, with TRBD2 identical over 10 bases. Germline CDR1 and CDR2: LNHDA and SQIVND (reference sequence). The CDR3 consists of 17 residues. V dropped 4 bases and J dropped 2; count of bases not matched to a gene: 9. Here the CDR3 reads CASSTPTSGEFTDTQYF. CDR3 in DNA: TGTGCCAGTAGTACCCCAACTAGCGGGGAATTCACAGATACGCAGTATTTT.

The V and J genes are TRBV27 and TRBJ2-7; TRBD2 matches at 10 bases. Germline values: CDR1 MNHEY, CDR2 SMNVEV (reference sequence). The V segment lost 5 bases and the J segment 5 bases; nucleotides outside the gene matches: 9. The CDR3 spans 15 residues. CDR3 residues: CASSGPRLAGDEQYF. DNA of the CDR3: TGTGCCAGCAGTGGACCCCGGCTAGCGGGAGACGAGCAGTACTTC.

The chain is built from TRBV5-1 and TRBJ2-6; 10 bases align to TRBD1. Trimming cost V 1 base and J 1 base; bases outside gene matches: 5. From germline, CDR1 is SGHRS and CDR2 YFSETQ. This CDR3 is built from 18 residues. CDR3 sequence (DNA): TGCGCCAGCAGCTTGTACGGGACAGGGGTTTCTGGGGCCAACGTCCTGACTTTC. The encoded protein is CASSLYGTGVSGANVLTF.

This clone was recorded once. V usage is TRBV27 and J usage is TRBJ2-1, with no clear D. Germline values: CDR1 MNHEY, CDR2 SMNVEV (reference sequence). CDR3 length equals 13 residues. Trimming cost V 3 bases and J 4 bases, with 7 bases left between them. The CDR3 bases are TGTGCCAGCAGTTTGAACTGGTACAATGAGCAGTTCTTC. Translating gives CASSLNWYNEQFF.

This rearrangement joins TRBV9 to TRBJ2-2; 8 bases fit TRBD1. Per the germline V gene, CDR1 is SGDLS and CDR2 is YYNGEE. The J segment lost 6 bases and the V segment lost 5 bases, leaving 6 bases of the junction unmatched. This CDR3 region has 14 residues. CDR3 in amino acids: CASRGTGDAGELFF. CDR3 coding DNA: TGTGCCAGCAGGGGGACAGGTGATGCCGGGGAGCTGTTTTTT.